The T cell receptor (beta chain) under discussion was sequenced for a study of tumor-infiltrating lymphocytes in primary liver carcinoma. With a constant-region primer, TCR beta cDNA was made from 400 to 550 ng of total RNA. Libraries covering TCR beta were generated through three nested multiplex PCR rounds (using a slightly modified ARM-PCR). In the first two PCR rounds, TRBV1-TRBV30 forward primers were paired with a C-beta reverse primer, and each round lasted around 10 cycles. TCRdb re-called the multiplex PCR reads through MiXCR, storing one row per CDR3 protein. Of about 330,000 distinct CDR3 sequences in the sample, less than 75% are singletons; the top ten hold 5.5% to 8%. This CDR3 is built from 14 residues. V was shortened by 3 bases and J by 2 bases, with 7 bases between the two germline ends. At least ten counts were recorded for this clonotype. Unsorted whole blood yielded blood RNA, and germline DNA was extracted as well.

V gene TRBV12-3 or TRBV12-4 combines with J gene TRBJ1-4; weak D call: TRBD1 (5 bases). This TCR was recovered from a man between 40 and 49 years old with primary liver carcinoma and hepatitis B virus infection. The specimen was peripheral blood. The DNA for the CDR3 is TGTGCCAGCAGTTTGGGGCGGACTAATGAAAAACTGTTTTTT. As protein: CASSLGRTNEKLFF.